This passage covers 24 T cell receptor beta chains from one sample sequenced in a study of T cell responses to AZD1222 COVID-19 vaccine (TCRdb year 2021). Per the publication, the time point label means: baseline before first vaccination. Preparation of the library involved the immunoSEQ multiplex PCR assay. This immuneACCESS table, as held by TCRdb, lists in-frame sequences with V and J called but not all clones. Of the missing ones, under half trace to an unresolved V gene in checked studies; the others have no known cause. The sample table records 140,000 to 150,000 clones; approximately 89% of these occur just once. Around 5.2% of the sample is in the top ten clones. The material sequenced was peripheral blood, taken on day 0 of AZD1222 vaccination. These receptor sequences come from an adult in good health.

The V call is TRBV6-2 or TRBV6-3, the J call TRBJ2-7, with 9 bases aligning to TRBD1. J lost 7 bases, V lost 1 base, and 8 bases had no gene match. The germline CDR1 and CDR2 sequences are MNHEY and SVGEGT. This CDR3 region has 15 residues. CDR3 DNA sequence: TGTGCCAGCAGTTACTGGACAGGGGTTCAACGGGAGCAGTACTTC. Encoded protein: CASSYWTGVQREQYF.

The rearrangement uses TRBV2 and TRBJ2-1; no firm D call. Germline V CDR1 and CDR2: SNHLY, FYNNEI. V was trimmed by 3 bases and J by 2 bases, leaving 5 bases between them. There are 13 residues in the CDR3. The CDR3 nucleotides are TGTGCCAGCAGTGACTACCCCTACAATGAGCAGTTCTTC. This encodes CASSDYPYNEQFF.

The DNA for the CDR3 is TGTGCCACCAGTGATTTGGAGTCCCCCAAAGCTTTCTTT. Protein sequence: CATSDLESPKAFF. The chain couples TRBV24-1 to TRBJ1-1; D ambiguous. This CDR3 has 13 residues. Trimming cost V 0 bases and J 9 bases, with 10 bases left between them. Germline assignment: CDR1 KGHDR and CDR2 SFDVKD.

The chain carries TRBV9 and TRBJ2-3, with a possible D match to TRBD2 (6 bases). This CDR3 has 18 amino acids. Germline V gene lookup returns CDR1 SGDLS and CDR2 YYNGEE. Trimming left V 4 bases short and J 5 bases short, with 26 bases between. This CDR3 reads CASSPRASGLYGGDTQYF. The DNA of the CDR3 is TGTGCCAGCAGCCCCAGGGCTTCGGGCCTATACGGGGGAGATACGCAGTATTTT.

Only one count was recorded for this clone. The V call is TRBV18, the J call TRBJ1-5; D uncertain. Trimming cost V 2 bases and J 0 bases, with 2 bases left between them. The CDR3 has 13 residues. Germline V gene lookup returns CDR1 KGHSH and CDR2 LQKENI. This CDR3 reads CASSPISNQPQHF. The DNA for the CDR3 is TGTGCCAGCTCACCAATTAGCAATCAGCCCCAGCATTTT.

The chain employs TRBV3-1 (or the pseudogene TRBV3-2) and TRBJ1-4; unclear D gene. Germline CDR1 reads LGHDT; CDR2 reads YNNKEL (reference sequence). The CDR3 sequence is 16 residues long. The V end was cut by 1 base, the J end by 3 bases, with 12 bases between. The DNA of the CDR3 is TGTGCCAGCAGCCAAGGACGGAACCTTGCTAATGAAAAACTGTTTTTT. Protein sequence: CASSQGRNLANEKLFF.

The chain uses TRBV7-9 and TRBJ2-1; 10 bases align to TRBD2. The CDR3 loop spans 16 amino acids. The germline gives CDR1 SEHNR, CDR2 FQNEAQ (reference sequence). V was pared by 4 bases and J by 2 bases, with 5 bases of the junction left unmatched. The CDR3 region has the DNA TGTGCCAGCAGCTCGGGACTAGCGAACGCCTACAATGAGCAGTTCTTC. Residues: CASSSGLANAYNEQFF.

V and J are TRBV7-9 and TRBJ2-7; D could derive from TRBD1 or TRBD2 (5 bases each). Germline CDR1 SEHNR, CDR2 FQNEAQ (reference sequence). There are 14 residues in the CDR3. The V and J ends lost 4 bases and 5 bases respectively, with 15 bases between them. The CDR3 spells CASSYPGPANEQYF. The DNA for the CDR3 is TGTGCCAGCAGCTATCCGGGACCAGCGAACGAGCAGTACTTC. Based on the CDR3 plus reference TRBV7-9 and TRBJ2-7, the full variable domain is DTGVSQNPRHKITKRGQNVTFRCDPISEHNRLYWYRQTLGQGPEFLTYFQNEAQLEKSRLLSDRFSAERPKGSFSTLEIQRTEQGDSAMYLCASSYPGPANEQYFGPGTRLTVT.

The chain carries TRBV4-2 and TRBJ1-2; 9 nucleotides align to TRBD1. Germline lookup yields CDR1 LGHNA and CDR2 YNFKEQ. V was clipped by 0 bases and J by 3 bases; unmatched bases: 5. This CDR3 comprises 16 residues. This chain's CDR3 is CASSQDGTGTDYGYTF. The CDR3 coding sequence is TGTGCCAGCAGCCAAGACGGGACAGGGACTGACTATGGCTACACCTTC.

This clone came up a few times. The chain recombines TRBV6-4 with TRBJ2-1; 10 nucleotides agree with TRBD2. The CDR3 spans 15 residues. Germline V gene lookup returns CDR1 MRHNA and CDR2 SNTAGT. Unmatched junction bases numbered 9, after V lost 6 bases and J lost 7 bases. Here the CDR3 DNA reads TGTGCCAGCAGCGCCGGACTAGCGGACAGGAATGAGCAGTTCTTC. It is translated as CASSAGLADRNEQFF.

CDR3 in amino acids: CASSPFWDTDTQYF. DNA of the CDR3: TGTGCCAGCAGCCCTTTCTGGGACACAGATACGCAGTATTTT. J is TRBJ2-3 and V is TRBV5-4; D remains unclear. The V end lost 4 bases, the J end lost 2 bases, and 11 bases lay between the germline ends. Germline values: CDR1 SGHNT, CDR2 YYREEE (reference sequence). The CDR3 is 14 amino acids.

The V and J genes are TRBV20-1 and TRBJ2-7; D tentatively reads TRBD1 or TRBD2 (5 bases each). Trimming pared 3 bases from V and 0 bases from J, leaving 12 bases between. Germline lookup yields CDR1 DFQATT and CDR2 SNEGSKA (reference sequence). The CDR3 is made up of 14 amino acids. CDR3 protein: CSASPGAHSYEQYF. The CDR3 DNA reads as TGCAGTGCTAGTCCCGGGGCCCACTCCTACGAGCAGTACTTC.

The V call is TRBV9, the J call TRBJ1-2; D is unclear. V lost 5 bases and J 5 bases, leaving 22 bases between the germline ends. This CDR3 has 16 residues. CDR1 SGDLS and CDR2 YYNGEE come from the germline V gene. CDR3 residues: CASSRSPGGLEYGYTF. The CDR3 DNA follows: TGTGCCAGCAGTCGATCACCCGGTGGCCTTGAGTATGGCTACACCTTC.

The chain recombines TRBV7-9 with TRBJ1-3; D not resolved. CDR1 and CDR2 (germline): SEHNR, FQNEAQ (reference sequence). The CDR3 extends over 13 amino acids. V gave up 7 bases and J gave up 4 bases, with 11 bases separating them. The CDR3 region has the DNA TGTGCCAGCAAAGAAGGGCGAGGAAACACCATATATTTT. Its protein is CASKEGRGNTIYF. Combining the CDR3 with reference TRBV7-9 and TRBJ1-3 gives the whole variable domain DTGVSQNPRHKITKRGQNVTFRCDPISEHNRLYWYRQTLGQGPEFLTYFQNEAQLEKSRLLSDRFSAERPKGSFSTLEIQRTEQGDSAMYLCASKEGRGNTIYFGEGSWLTVV.

The chain links TRBV28 to TRBJ2-7; D is ambiguous. The V and J ends lost 6 bases and 2 bases respectively, with 17 bases between them. The CDR3 length is 15 residues. Per germline, CDR1 MDHEN and CDR2 SYDVKM. CDR3 nucleotide sequence: TGTGCCAGCAGAAATTGGCTACTGGGCGCCTACGAGCAGTACTTC. Translated: CASRNWLLGAYEQYF.

This clone was seen a single time. The chain employs TRBV9 and TRBJ1-6; D gene unclear. Trimming removed 6 bases at V and 10 bases at J, with 14 bases between. The CDR3 runs to 13 residues. Looked up from germline, CDR1 is SGDLS and CDR2 is YYNGEE. As DNA, the CDR3 is TGTGCCAGCAACATGAAGGGCGGGTCACCCCTCCACTTT. The encoded protein is CASNMKGGSPLHF.

This chain joins TRBV7-9 and TRBJ1-4; no clear D. This CDR3 contains 14 residues. Trimming pared 0 bases from V and 6 bases from J, leaving 8 bases between. The germline gives CDR1 SEHNR, CDR2 FQNEAQ (reference sequence). In nucleotides, the CDR3 is TGTGCCAGCAGCTTAGCCGGTCGTTATGAAAAACTGTTTTTT. Amino acids: CASSLAGRYEKLFF.

The V and J genes are TRBV7-3 and TRBJ2-3; D perhaps matches TRBD1 (5 bases). Per the germline V gene, CDR1 is SGHTA and CDR2 is FQGTGA. There are 15 residues in the CDR3. Trimming removed 2 bases at V and 2 bases at J, with 11 bases between. The CDR3 DNA is TGTGCCAGCAGCTTATACGGCAGGGCCACAGATACGCAGTATTTT. It yields the protein CASSLYGRATDTQYF.

This chain uses TRBV29-1 with TRBJ2-1; no clear D. The CDR3 covers 12 residues. From germline, CDR1 is SQVTM and CDR2 ANQGSEA. Trimming shortened V by 2 bases and J by 7 bases, and 9 bases separated the two germline ends. CDR3 in amino acids: CSVELNLNEQFF. The DNA of the CDR3 is TGCAGCGTTGAATTAAATTTGAATGAGCAGTTCTTC.

The rearrangement joins TRBV28 to TRBJ2-5, with D perhaps assigned TRBD1 or TRBD2 (5 bases each). Germline CDR1 reads MDHEN; CDR2 reads SYDVKM. Deletions cut 3 bases from V and 4 bases from J, with 15 bases between. The CDR3 is 15 residues long. CDR3: CASSFHYTGPETQYF. DNA for the CDR3: TGTGCCAGCAGTTTTCATTATACGGGGCCAGAGACCCAGTACTTC. The entire variable domain, with the rest obtained from reference TRBV28 and TRBJ2-5, is as follows: DVKVTQSSRYLVKRTGEKVFLECVQDMDHENMFWYRQDPGLGLRLIYFSYDVKMKEKGDIPEGYSVSREKKERFSLILESASTNQTSMYLCASSFHYTGPETQYFGPGTRLLVL.

The chain is built from TRBV7-2 and TRBJ2-3, with D hard to call. The CDR3 has 13 residues. From germline, CDR1 is SGHTA and CDR2 FQGNSA. Trimming took 2 bases from V and 2 from J, leaving 5 bases between them. CDR3 bases: TGTGCCAGCAGCTTACTGCTCACAGATACGCAGTATTTT. Protein: CASSLLLTDTQYF.

The chain links TRBV29-1 to TRBJ1-2; 7 positions match TRBD1. V shed 0 bases, J shed 4 bases, and the junction held 8 bases outside the gene matches. There are 15 residues in the CDR3. Germline CDR1 and CDR2: SQVTM and ANQGSEA. CDR3 nucleotides: TGCAGCGTTGAAGAGATAGGGGGCAAGGGCTATGGCTACACCTTC. Translating it yields CSVEEIGGKGYGYTF.

V gene TRBV28 combines with J gene TRBJ2-7, with 16 bases lining up with TRBD2. After removal of 5 bases from V and 1 base from J, the junction contained 11 bases not matched to a gene. The germline gives CDR1 MDHEN, CDR2 SYDVKM. CDR3 length equals 19 residues. The CDR3, as DNA: TGTGCCAGCAGTGGGGCGGGACTAGCGGGAGGGCCTGTATCCTACGAGCAGTACTTC. Its protein product is CASSGAGLAGGPVSYEQYF.

The chain uses TRBV5-4 and TRBJ2-7, with D perhaps TRBD2 (6 bases). CDR1 and CDR2 (germline): SGHNT, YYREEE (reference sequence). Trimming took off 0 bases at V and 5 bases at J, with 12 bases between the two ends. The CDR3 is made up of 14 amino acids. CDR3 protein: CASSLGGRLDEQYF. As DNA, the CDR3 is TGTGCCAGCAGCTTGGGAGGGAGGTTGGACGAGCAGTACTTC.